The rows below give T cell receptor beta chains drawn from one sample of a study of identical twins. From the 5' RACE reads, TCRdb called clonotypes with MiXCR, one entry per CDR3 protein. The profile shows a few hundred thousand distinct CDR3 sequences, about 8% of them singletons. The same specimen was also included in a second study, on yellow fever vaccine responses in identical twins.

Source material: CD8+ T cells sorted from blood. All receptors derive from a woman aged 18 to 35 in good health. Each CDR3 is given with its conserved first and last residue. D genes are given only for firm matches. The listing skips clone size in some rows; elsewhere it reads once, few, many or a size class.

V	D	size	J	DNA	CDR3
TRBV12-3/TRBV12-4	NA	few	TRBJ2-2	TGTGCCAGCACCGTAGGGTACACCGGGGAGCTGTTTTTT	CASTVGYTGELFF
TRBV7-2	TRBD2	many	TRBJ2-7	TGTGCCAGCAGCTTACCGACTAGCGGGTCCTACGAGCAGTACTTC	CASSLPTSGSYEQYF
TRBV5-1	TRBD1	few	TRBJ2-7	TGCGCCAGTACCCACAGGGGGACTTCCTACGAGCAGTACTTC	CASTHRGTSYEQYF
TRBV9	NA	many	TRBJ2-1	TGTGCCAGCAGCCCAGGGGTGAGCTCCTACAATGAGCAGTTCTTC	CASSPGVSSYNEQFF
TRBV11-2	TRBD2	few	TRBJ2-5	TGTGCCAGCAGCCGGGGACTAGCGGGGGGAACGAGAAAGTACCAAGAGACCCAGTACTTC	CASSRGLAGGTRKYQETQYF
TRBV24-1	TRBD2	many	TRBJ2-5	TGTGCCACCAGTGACCCCGGGACTAGCGGGACCCAACTAGAGGAGACCCAGTACTTC	CATSDPGTSGTQLEETQYF
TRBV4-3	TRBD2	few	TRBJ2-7	TGCGCCAGCAGCCAAGCACTACCGGGACTAGCCCAATACGAGCAGTACTTC	CASSQALPGLAQYEQYF
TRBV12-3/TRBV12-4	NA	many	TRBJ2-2	TGTGCCAGCGGAGACCCGAACACCGGGGAGCTGTTTTTT	CASGDPNTGELFF
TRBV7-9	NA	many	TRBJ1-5	TGTGCCAGCAGCATTAGCTCGCAGCCCCAGCATTTT	CASSISSQPQHF
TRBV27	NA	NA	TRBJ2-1	TGTGCCAGCAGTTTCGGGAGTCCCTACAATGAGCAGTTCTTC	CASSFGSPYNEQFF
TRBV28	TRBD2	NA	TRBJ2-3	TGTGCCAGCAGCCTTACTAGCGGGGGATTGTCAGATACGCAGTATTTT	CASSLTSGGLSDTQYF
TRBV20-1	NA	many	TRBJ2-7	TGCAGTGCTTTCGGAGATCTCGACGAGCAGTACTTC	CSAFGDLDEQYF
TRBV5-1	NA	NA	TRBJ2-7	TGCGCCAGCAGCTTGGAAACCGGGACCTACGAGCAGTACTTC	CASSLETGTYEQYF
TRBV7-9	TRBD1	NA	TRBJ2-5	TGTGCCAGCAGCTCCCTCCGGACAGGGTTATTCGAAGAGACCCAGTACTTC	CASSSLRTGLFEETQYF
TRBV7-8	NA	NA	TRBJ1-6	TGTGCCAGCAGCTCAGGGGTTTTGGGTAATTCACCCCTCCACTTT	CASSSGVLGNSPLHF
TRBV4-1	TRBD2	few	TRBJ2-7	TGCGCCAGCAGCCAGGCGGGAGGGACCTACGAGCAGTACTTC	CASSQAGGTYEQYF
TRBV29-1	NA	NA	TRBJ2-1	TGCAGCGTCGAACCTTACGGGACTTCCAACAATGAGCAGTTCTTC	CSVEPYGTSNNEQFF
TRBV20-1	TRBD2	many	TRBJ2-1	TGCAGTGCTAGAGCGGGTCGGGGGGAACCGTACAATGAGCAGTTCTTC	CSARAGRGEPYNEQFF
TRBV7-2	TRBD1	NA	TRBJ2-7	TGTGCCAGCAGCCCATCTCGGACAGGCCCCTACGAGCAGTACTTC	CASSPSRTGPYEQYF
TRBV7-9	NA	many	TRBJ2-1	TGTGCCAGCAGCTTATATCTAGGTTTCGACAATGAGCAGTTCTTC	CASSLYLGFDNEQFF
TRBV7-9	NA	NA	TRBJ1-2	TGTGCCAGCAGTCCCGAGTACCTAAACTATGGCTACACCTTC	CASSPEYLNYGYTF